This record covers a single T cell receptor beta chain. Primed by a sample-barcoded 5' primer and a J-beta primer mix, a second PCR proceeded for about 6 to 11 cycles. Each cDNA molecule carried a tag from a template-switch adaptor that contained 12 random nucleotides. TCRdb itself ran the 5' RACE reads through MiXCR, one entry per CDR3 protein. The sample has some 890,000 distinct CDR3 sequences, almost 30% seen once. The sample comes from a study of blood T cells in healthy people across ages. Total RNA, at least 6 micrograms per sample, was extracted from PBMCs. The CDR3 is 15 amino acids. CDR1 and CDR2 (germline): MDHEN, SYDVKM. V gave up 7 bases and J gave up 0 bases, with 13 bases separating them. These records were also assigned to another study, of T cells of mothers and their children. That work contributes: Samples were obtained from a few healthy Caucasian mothers and their six children. Whether related or unrelated, pairs show similar shaping of TCR recombination output by thymic selection.

This clonotype was sampled from a woman in her 40s in good health. V and J are TRBV28 and TRBJ1-5; D is uncertain. The sample consisted of blood. The DNA for the CDR3 is TGTGCCAGCACCCTCCGGGGATATAGCAATCAGCCCCAGCATTTT. Protein sequence: CASTLRGYSNQPQHF.